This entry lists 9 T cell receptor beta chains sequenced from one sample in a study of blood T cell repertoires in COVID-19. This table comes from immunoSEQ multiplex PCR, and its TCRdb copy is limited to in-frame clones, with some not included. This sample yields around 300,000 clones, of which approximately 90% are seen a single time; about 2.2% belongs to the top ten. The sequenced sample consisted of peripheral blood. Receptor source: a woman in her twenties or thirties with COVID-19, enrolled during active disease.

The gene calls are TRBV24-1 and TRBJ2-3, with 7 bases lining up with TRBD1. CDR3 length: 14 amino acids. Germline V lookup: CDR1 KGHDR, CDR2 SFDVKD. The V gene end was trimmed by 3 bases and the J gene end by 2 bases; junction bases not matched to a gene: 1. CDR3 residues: CATSDRGLTDTQYF. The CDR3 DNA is TGTGCCACCAGTGATAGGGGGCTCACAGATACGCAGTATTTT.

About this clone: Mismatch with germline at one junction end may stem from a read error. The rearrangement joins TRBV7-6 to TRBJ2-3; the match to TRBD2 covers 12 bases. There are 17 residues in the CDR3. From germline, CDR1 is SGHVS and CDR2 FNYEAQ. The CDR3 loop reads CASSLWTSGKGTNTQYF. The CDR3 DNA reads TGTGCCAGCAGCCTCTGGACTAGCGGGAAGGGCACAAATACGCAGTATTTT.

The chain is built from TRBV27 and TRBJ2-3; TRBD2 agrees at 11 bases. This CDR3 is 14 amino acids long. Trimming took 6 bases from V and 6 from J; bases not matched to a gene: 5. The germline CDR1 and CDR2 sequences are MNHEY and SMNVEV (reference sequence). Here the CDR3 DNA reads TGTGCCAGCAGGGTAGCGGGAGGGGTGGATACGCAGTATTTT. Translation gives CASRVAGGVDTQYF.

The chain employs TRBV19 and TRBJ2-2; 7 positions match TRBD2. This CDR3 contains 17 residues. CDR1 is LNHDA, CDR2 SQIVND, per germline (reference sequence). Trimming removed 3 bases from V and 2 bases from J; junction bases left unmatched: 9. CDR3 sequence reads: CASSMGGTTINTGELFF. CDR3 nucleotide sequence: TGTGCCAGTAGTATGGGTGGGACTACCATCAACACCGGGGAGCTGTTTTTT.

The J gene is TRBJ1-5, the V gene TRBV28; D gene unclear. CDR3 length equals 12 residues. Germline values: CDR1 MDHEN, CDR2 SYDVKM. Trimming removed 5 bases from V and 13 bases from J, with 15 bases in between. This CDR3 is CASSPQRGPQHF. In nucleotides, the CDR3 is TGTGCCAGCAGTCCCCAAAGAGGTCCGCAGCATTTT. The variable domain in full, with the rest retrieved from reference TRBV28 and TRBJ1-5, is DVKVTQSSRYLVKRTGEKVFLECVQDMDHENMFWYRQDPGLGLRLIYFSYDVKMKEKGDIPEGYSVSREKKERFSLILESASTNQTSMYLCASSPQRGPQHFGDGTRLSIL.

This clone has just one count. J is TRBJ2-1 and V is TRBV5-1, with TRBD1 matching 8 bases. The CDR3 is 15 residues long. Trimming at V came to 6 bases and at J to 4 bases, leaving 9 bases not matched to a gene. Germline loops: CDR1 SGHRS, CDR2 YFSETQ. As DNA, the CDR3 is TGCGCCAGCAAGGAGGGACAGGTCATTTACAATGAGCAGTTCTTC. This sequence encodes CASKEGQVIYNEQFF.

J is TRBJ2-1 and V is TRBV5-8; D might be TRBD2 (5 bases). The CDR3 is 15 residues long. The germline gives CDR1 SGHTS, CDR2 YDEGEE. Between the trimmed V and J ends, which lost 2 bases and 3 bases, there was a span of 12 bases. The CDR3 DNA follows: TGTGCCAGCAGCTTTGGAGCGGCCCTCTACAATGAGCAGTTCTTC. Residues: CASSFGAALYNEQFF.

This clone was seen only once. In nucleotides, the CDR3 is TGTGCCAGCATCGTCAGGGAAGGAAGGACTGAAGCTTTCTTT. This translates into CASIVREGRTEAFF. V usage is TRBV7-2 and J usage is TRBJ1-1; tentatively, D is TRBD1 (5 bases). With 7 bases removed from V and 5 bases from J, the gap between germline ends came to 17 bases. Germline loops: CDR1 SGHTA, CDR2 FQGNSA. The CDR3 is 14 residues long.

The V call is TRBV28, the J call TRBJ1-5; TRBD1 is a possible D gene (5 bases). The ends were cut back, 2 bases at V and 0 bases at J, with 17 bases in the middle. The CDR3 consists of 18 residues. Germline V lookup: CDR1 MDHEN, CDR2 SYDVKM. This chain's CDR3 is CASSLGGTGSYSNQPQHF. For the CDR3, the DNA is TGTGCCAGCAGTTTAGGGGGGACGGGATCATATAGCAATCAGCCCCAGCATTTT. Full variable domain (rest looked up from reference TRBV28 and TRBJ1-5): DVKVTQSSRYLVKRTGEKVFLECVQDMDHENMFWYRQDPGLGLRLIYFSYDVKMKEKGDIPEGYSVSREKKERFSLILESASTNQTSMYLCASSLGGTGSYSNQPQHFGDGTRLSIL.